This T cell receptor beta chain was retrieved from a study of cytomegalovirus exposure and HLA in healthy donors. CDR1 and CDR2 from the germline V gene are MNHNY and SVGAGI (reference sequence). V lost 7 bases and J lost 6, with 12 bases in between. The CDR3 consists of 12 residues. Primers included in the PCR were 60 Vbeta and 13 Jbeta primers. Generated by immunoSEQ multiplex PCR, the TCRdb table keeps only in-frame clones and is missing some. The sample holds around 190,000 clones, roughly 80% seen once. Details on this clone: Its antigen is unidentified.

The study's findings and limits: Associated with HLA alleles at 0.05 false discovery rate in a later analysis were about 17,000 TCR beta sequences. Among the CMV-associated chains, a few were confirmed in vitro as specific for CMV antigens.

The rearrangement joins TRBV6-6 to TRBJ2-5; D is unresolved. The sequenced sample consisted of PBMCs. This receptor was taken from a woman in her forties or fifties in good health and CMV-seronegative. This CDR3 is CASKSTEKTQYF. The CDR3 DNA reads TGTGCCAGCAAGTCTACCGAGAAGACCCAGTACTTC.